A single T cell receptor (beta chain) is shown here with its context. As yet, its antigen is unknown. The CDR3 consists of 14 residues. Germline lookup yields CDR1 MNHEY and CDR2 SMNVEV (reference sequence). Trimming pared 7 bases from V and 6 bases from J, leaving 16 bases between. The data were obtained in a study of cytomegalovirus exposure and HLA in healthy donors. PCR primers comprised 60 Vbeta and 13 Jbeta primers. Data came from immunoSEQ multiplex PCR; TCRdb stores just in-frame clones and leaves some out. The sample lists 75,000 to 100,000 clones, around 72% seen once, with approximately 3.5% in the top ten. Study results and limitations: The listing of roughly 160 TCR beta chains classed them as cytomegalovirus-associated. Rates of TCR association differed by HLA locus in a later analysis, with DRB1 highest and HLA-C lowest.

The sample comprised PBMCs. The gene calls are TRBV27 and TRBJ2-1, with a possible D match to TRBD2 (5 bases). This clonotype was sampled from a man aged 40-49 years in good health and CMV-seronegative. Written as DNA, the CDR3 is TGTGCCAGCATGGTAACGGGGAGCCTCAATGAGCAGTTCTTC. This codes for CASMVTGSLNEQFF.